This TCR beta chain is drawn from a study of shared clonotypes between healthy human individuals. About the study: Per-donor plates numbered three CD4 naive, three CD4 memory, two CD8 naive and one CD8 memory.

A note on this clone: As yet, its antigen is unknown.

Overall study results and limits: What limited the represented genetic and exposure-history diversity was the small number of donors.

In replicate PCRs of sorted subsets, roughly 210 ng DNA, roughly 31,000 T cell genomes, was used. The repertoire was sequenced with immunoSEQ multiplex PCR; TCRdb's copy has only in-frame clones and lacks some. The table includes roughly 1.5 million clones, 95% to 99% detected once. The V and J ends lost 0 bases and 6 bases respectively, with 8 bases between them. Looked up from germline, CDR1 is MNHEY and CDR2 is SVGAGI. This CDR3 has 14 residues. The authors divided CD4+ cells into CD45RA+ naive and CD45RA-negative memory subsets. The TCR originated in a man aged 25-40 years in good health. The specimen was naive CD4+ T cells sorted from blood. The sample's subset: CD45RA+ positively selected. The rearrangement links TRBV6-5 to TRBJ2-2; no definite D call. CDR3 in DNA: TGTGCCAGCAGTTACTCGATAGGGTCCGGGGAGCTGTTTTTT. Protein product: CASSYSIGSGELFF.